The 14 T cell receptor beta chains below were found in one sample sequenced in a study of blood T cell repertoires in COVID-19. TCRdb's copy holds only in-frame clones and misses some; the assay was immunoSEQ multiplex PCR. The sample includes around 220,000 clones, roughly 80% of them seen just once. Sequencing was performed on peripheral blood. All receptors derive from a woman older than 75 with acute or convalescent COVID-19.

The chain couples TRBV5-4 to TRBJ2-5; TRBD1 might be the D (6 bases). Per the germline V gene, CDR1 is SGHNT and CDR2 is YYREEE (reference sequence). The CDR3 contains 15 residues. With 2 bases removed from V and 3 bases from J, the gap between germline ends came to 14 bases. The chain's CDR3 is CASSFWDTLEETQYF. The CDR3 DNA is TGTGCCAGCAGCTTCTGGGACACGCTTGAAGAGACCCAGTACTTC.

The chain combines TRBV4-2 with TRBJ2-1; 10 bases match TRBD1. This CDR3 contains 15 residues. V was pared by 5 bases and J by 5 bases, with 6 bases of the junction left unmatched. Germline CDR1 and CDR2: LGHNA and YNFKEQ. The CDR3 spells CASSSRDRGNNEQFF. CDR3 DNA: TGTGCCAGCAGCTCCCGGGACAGGGGAAACAATGAGCAGTTCTTC.

This chain joins TRBV13 and TRBJ2-5, with 12 positions matching TRBD1. This CDR3 spans 15 amino acids. From germline, CDR1 is PRHDT and CDR2 FYEKMQ (reference sequence). Trimming took 5 bases from V and 5 from J; bases not matched to a gene: 6. The chain's CDR3 is CASSQGTGGIETQYF. The CDR3 DNA reads as TGTGCCAGCAGCCAGGGGACAGGGGGCATTGAGACCCAGTACTTC.

A word on this clone: Other DNA sequences in this sample translate to the same CDR3. The chain couples TRBV5-1 to TRBJ2-1, with 8 bases lining up with TRBD1. The CDR3 contains 15 residues. Losses at the gene ends were 4 bases for V and 1 base for J; bases not matched to a gene: 4. The germline V gene has CDR1 SGHRS and CDR2 YFSETQ. The CDR3 reads CASSLGQGSYNEQFF. The CDR3 bases are TGCGCCAGCAGCCTAGGACAGGGATCCTACAATGAGCAGTTCTTC.

V is TRBV19 and J is TRBJ1-6; maybe TRBD1 (5 bases). The CDR3 runs 15 residues. Germline lookup yields CDR1 LNHDA and CDR2 SQIVND (reference sequence). Trimming took 5 bases from V and 8 from J, leaving 16 bases between them. DNA of the CDR3: TGTGCCAGTAGTCAGGGCCTCTTGGTCGATTCACCCCTCCACTTT. Protein sequence: CASSQGLLVDSPLHF. The whole variable domain, filled in from reference TRBV19 and TRBJ1-6, reads DGGITQSPKYLFRKEGQNVTLSCEQNLNHDAMYWYRQDPGQGLRLIYYSQIVNDFQKGDIAEGYSVSREKKESFPLTVTSAQKNPTAFYLCASSQGLLVDSPLHFGNGTRLTVT.

The chain carries TRBV30 and TRBJ2-5; 9 nucleotides match TRBD2. V lost 4 bases to trimming and J lost 5 bases; unmatched junction nucleotides: 20. CDR1 is GTSNPN and CDR2 is SVGIG in the germline V gene (reference sequence). This CDR3 spans 18 amino acids. This chain's CDR3 is CAWNSKGGGSGGLETQYF. DNA for the CDR3: TGTGCCTGGAATTCTAAAGGAGGGGGTAGCGGGGGATTGGAGACCCAGTACTTC.

The rearrangement uses TRBV5-8 and TRBJ1-3; 7 bases map to TRBD1. The CDR3 contains 16 residues. V lost 4 bases and J lost 4; bases outside the gene matches: 11. CDR1 and CDR2 (germline): SGHTS, YDEGEE. The CDR3: CASSPRQGSLGNTIYF. The CDR3 bases are TGTGCCAGCAGCCCGAGACAGGGAAGCCTCGGAAACACCATATATTTT.

Points on this clone: The junction departs from germline at one end; a sequencing error may be responsible. The CDR3 loop reads CASRGQGDYGYTF. For the CDR3, the DNA is TGTGCCAGCAGAGGACAGGGCGACTACGGCTACACCTTC. The chain links TRBV2 to TRBJ1-2, with 8 bases lining up with TRBD1. The CDR3 extends over 13 amino acids. The germline V gene has CDR1 SNHLY and CDR2 FYNNEI.

V and J are TRBV29-1 and TRBJ2-7; 13 nucleotides align to TRBD2. Looked up from germline, CDR1 is SQVTM and CDR2 is ANQGSEA. This CDR3 has 13 residues. V was pared by 4 bases and J by 6 bases, with 3 bases of the junction left unmatched. In DNA, the CDR3 is TGCAGCGTTGGGACTAGCGGGAGTGGCGAGCAGTACTTC. This sequence encodes CSVGTSGSGEQYF.

This clone has only a few counts. In nucleotides, the CDR3 is TGTGCCAGCAGCAGACTTCGGGGACTAGCGGGAGTCGGGGAGCTGTTTTTT. Translating it yields CASSRLRGLAGVGELFF. V gene TRBV28 combines with J gene TRBJ2-2; 14 nucleotides agree with TRBD2. The junction had 10 bases not matched to a gene; V was cut back by 6 bases and J by 7 bases. Germline V CDR1 and CDR2: MDHEN, SYDVKM. This CDR3 is built from 17 residues.

The rearrangement joins TRBV19 to TRBJ2-2; tentatively, D is TRBD2 (6 bases). The V end was cut by 7 bases, the J end by 1 base, with 16 bases between. The length of the CDR3 is 16 residues. Germline CDR1 is LNHDA and CDR2 is SQIVND (reference sequence). The DNA of the CDR3 is TGTGCCAGTATTACAACCGGGACTTTGAACACCGGGGAGCTGTTTTTT. Residues: CASITTGTLNTGELFF.

This clone was detected a few times. The chain combines TRBV27 with TRBJ2-7, with D perhaps matching TRBD1 (5 bases). Per germline, CDR1 MNHEY and CDR2 SMNVEV (reference sequence). The CDR3 loop spans 14 amino acids. Trimming cost V 0 bases and J 4 bases, with 10 bases left between them. CDR3 nucleotides: TGTGCCAGCAGTTTATCTGGCAGGGCGTACGAGCAGTACTTC. Translated: CASSLSGRAYEQYF.

J is TRBJ2-3 and V is TRBV2; TRBD2 matches at 8 bases. With 6 bases clipped from V and 4 bases from J, the junction kept 9 bases outside the gene matches. Per the germline V gene, CDR1 is SNHLY and CDR2 is FYNNEI. The CDR3 has 15 amino acids. This CDR3 is CASRRPSGLPDTQYF. CDR3 DNA sequence: TGTGCCAGCAGGCGACCTAGCGGGTTACCAGATACGCAGTATTTT.

The V gene is TRBV2, the J gene TRBJ2-2; TRBD2 agrees at 7 bases. The V gene's germline CDR1 is SNHLY and CDR2 FYNNEI. After removal of 6 bases from V and 7 bases from J, the junction contained 2 bases not matched to a gene. The length of the CDR3 is 12 residues. As DNA, the CDR3 is TGTGCCAGCAGGATAGCGGGCGGGGAGCTGTTTTTT. It yields the protein CASRIAGGELFF.